Shown below are 21 T cell receptor beta chains from a single sample sequenced in a study of cytomegalovirus exposure and HLA in healthy donors. The method was immunoSEQ multiplex PCR; TCRdb's version includes in-frame clones alone and lacks a portion of them. The table shows 68,000 or so clones, with around 90% occurring only once. Sequencing was performed on PBMCs. These receptors originate from a man aged 18 to 29 in good health and CMV-seronegative.

This clone was counted a single time. The rearrangement links TRBV4-3 to TRBJ2-2, with 12 bases identical to TRBD2. The CDR3 consists of 18 residues. J was trimmed by 6 bases and V by 0 bases; bases with no gene match: 8. CDR1 LGHNA and CDR2 YSLEER come from the germline V gene. Here the CDR3 DNA reads TGCGCCAGCAGCCAAGAGACTAGCGGGAGCGTTTTTCCCGGGGAGCTGTTTTTT. This encodes CASSQETSGSVFPGELFF.

The chain carries TRBV7-9 and TRBJ2-3; 7 bases map to TRBD1. Per germline, CDR1 SEHNR and CDR2 FQNEAQ (reference sequence). The CDR3 has 12 residues. The J segment lost 7 bases and the V segment lost 6 bases, leaving 4 bases of the junction unmatched. CDR3 in amino acids: CASSWDSNTQYF. CDR3 nucleotide sequence: TGTGCCAGCAGTTGGGACAGTAATACGCAGTATTTT.

This clone appeared once. This chain joins TRBV7-2 and TRBJ2-2, with a possible D match to TRBD1 (6 bases). V lost 3 bases and J 3 bases, leaving 8 bases between the germline ends. The CDR3 spans 14 residues. Germline CDR1 SGHTA, CDR2 FQGNSA. Here the CDR3 DNA reads TGTGCCAGCAGCTTCGACAGGTACACCGGGGAGCTGTTTTTT. As protein: CASSFDRYTGELFF.

J is TRBJ2-3 and V is TRBV9; tentative D call: TRBD1 (6 bases). V was cut by 0 bases and J by 3 bases, with 11 bases left in between. The germline CDR1 and CDR2 sequences are SGDLS and YYNGEE. The CDR3 length is 15 residues. CDR3 residues: CASSVEQGWTDTQYF. In DNA, the CDR3 is TGTGCCAGCAGCGTAGAACAGGGTTGGACAGATACGCAGTATTTT.

V usage is TRBV19 and J usage is TRBJ2-7; D is unclear. Germline loops: CDR1 LNHDA, CDR2 SQIVND (reference sequence). The CDR3 spans 11 residues. With 7 bases removed from V and 7 bases from J, the gap between germline ends came to 11 bases. As DNA, the CDR3 is TGTGCCAGTAACGGAGCCTCGGAGCAGTACTTC. This translates into CASNGASEQYF.

This chain connects TRBV28 to TRBJ2-3; 9 nucleotides line up with TRBD1. CDR1 MDHEN and CDR2 SYDVKM come from the germline V gene. CDR3 size: 16 residues. V gave up 5 bases and J gave up 2 bases; unmatched junction bases: 8. The CDR3 here is CASSPRDRANTDTQYF. DNA of the CDR3: TGTGCCAGCAGTCCACGGGACAGGGCCAACACAGATACGCAGTATTTT.

J is TRBJ2-1 and V is TRBV10-3; no clear D gene. V gave up 6 bases and J gave up 0 bases, with 12 bases separating them. Germline assignment: CDR1 ENHRY and CDR2 SYGVKD. This CDR3 comprises 15 residues. For the CDR3, the DNA is TGTGCCATCAGGGGCGCTGAATCCTCCTACAATGAGCAGTTCTTC. Encoded protein: CAIRGAESSYNEQFF.

The V call is TRBV19, the J call TRBJ2-3; 9 nucleotides agree with TRBD2. V was pared by 9 bases and J by 0 bases, with 4 bases of the junction left unmatched. Germline V CDR1 and CDR2: LNHDA, SQIVND (reference sequence). The length of the CDR3 is 14 residues. The CDR3 region has the DNA TGTGCCAGCAGGACTAGCGCAAGCACAGATACGCAGTATTTT. Protein product: CASRTSASTDTQYF.

The CDR3 region has the DNA TGTGCCAGCAGACGAACAGGGGGCAGGACAGATACGCAGTATTTT. Its protein product is CASRRTGGRTDTQYF. The V and J genes are TRBV6-5 and TRBJ2-3, with 9 nucleotides matching TRBD1. The CDR3 length is 15 residues. Germline V gene lookup returns CDR1 MNHEY and CDR2 SVGAGI. The J segment lost 3 bases and the V segment lost 6 bases, leaving 7 bases of the junction unmatched.

The V and J genes are TRBV10-3 and TRBJ1-1, with TRBD1 identical over 11 bases. This CDR3 is 14 amino acids long. Germline V gives CDR1 ENHRY, CDR2 SYGVKD. J lost 4 bases, V lost 7 bases, and 5 bases had no gene match. The CDR3 here is CAIKGGTGGTEAFF. The CDR3 DNA follows: TGTGCCATCAAAGGAGGGACAGGGGGCACTGAAGCTTTCTTT.

The V and J genes are TRBV19 and TRBJ2-3; 12 bases match TRBD1. J was trimmed by 2 bases and V by 5 bases; bases with no gene match: 8. Germline lookup yields CDR1 LNHDA and CDR2 SQIVND (reference sequence). The CDR3 contains 17 residues. In DNA form, the CDR3 reads TGTGCCAGTAGTCCAGAAGGGACAGGGGGCATCACAGATACGCAGTATTTT. Protein: CASSPEGTGGITDTQYF.

The chain has TRBV6-6 and TRBJ2-7; 11 bases align to TRBD2. There are 15 residues in the CDR3. CDR1 and CDR2 (germline): MNHNY, SVGAGI (reference sequence). V shed 10 bases and J 7 bases; nucleotides not matched to a gene: 15. The CDR3 loop reads CATSKIAGGPQEQYF. As DNA, the CDR3 is TGTGCCACCTCAAAAATAGCGGGAGGGCCGCAAGAGCAGTACTTC.

The rearrangement uses TRBV5-1 and TRBJ2-7, with a tentative D call TRBD2 (6 bases). Trimming took off 4 bases at V and 2 bases at J, with 19 bases between the two ends. This CDR3 is built from 16 residues. CDR1 and CDR2 (germline): SGHRS, YFSETQ. The CDR3 DNA reads TGCGCCAGCAGCGTGGGGGGTACTAGCCCGACCTACGAGCAGTACTTC. Protein product: CASSVGGTSPTYEQYF.

This clone was seen just once. The chain links TRBV27 to TRBJ2-1, with D possibly matching TRBD2 (6 bases). This CDR3 spans 15 amino acids. The germline V gene encodes CDR1 MNHEY and CDR2 SMNVEV (reference sequence). Trimming stripped 9 bases from V and 0 bases from J, with 15 bases between. CDR3 in amino acids: CASKRTTASYNEQFF. CDR3 in DNA: TGTGCCAGTAAACGGACTACCGCCTCCTACAATGAGCAGTTCTTC.

The V gene is TRBV5-4, the J gene TRBJ2-5; 12 bases map to TRBD2. This CDR3 region has 15 residues. Germline values: CDR1 SGHNT, CDR2 YYREEE (reference sequence). After removal of 4 bases from V and 5 bases from J, the junction contained 6 bases not matched to a gene. The CDR3 here is CASSPTSGSRETQYF. CDR3 in DNA: TGTGCCAGCAGCCCGACTAGCGGGAGTAGGGAGACCCAGTACTTC.

This chain uses TRBV7-3 with TRBJ2-1; weak D call: TRBD1 (6 bases). This CDR3 region has 14 residues. Trimming took 2 bases from V and 6 from J, leaving 11 bases between them. The V gene's germline CDR1 is SGHTA and CDR2 FQGTGA. The CDR3 DNA reads TGTGCCAGCAGCTTAGAGAGGGGGAGCAATGAGCAGTTCTTC. This sequence encodes CASSLERGSNEQFF.

The table lists this clone with a count of one. V is TRBV10-3 and J is TRBJ1-1; D remains ambiguous. Trimming cost V 4 bases and J 1 base, with 7 bases left between them. Germline lookup yields CDR1 ENHRY and CDR2 SYGVKD. The CDR3 is 13 amino acids. The CDR3 DNA is TGTGCCATCAGTGCTCCCCCGAACACTGAAGCTTTCTTT. Protein: CAISAPPNTEAFF.

This clone was seen a single time. V gene TRBV4-3 combines with J gene TRBJ1-2; D not certain. CDR1 LGHNA and CDR2 YSLEER come from the germline V gene. The V gene lost 1 base and the J gene lost 3 bases, with 12 bases spanning the gap. There are 15 residues in the CDR3. CDR3 DNA: TGCGCCAGCAGCCAAGGTACCCCAAGCCACTATGGCTACACCTTC. Translation gives CASSQGTPSHYGYTF.

This clone was seen a few times. The gene calls are TRBV29-1 and TRBJ2-2; 7 bases are shared with TRBD1. There are 14 residues in the CDR3. Unmatched junction bases numbered 8, after V lost 6 bases and J lost 4 bases. The germline gives CDR1 SQVTM, CDR2 ANQGSEA. The CDR3 loop reads CSVEQGYGTGELFF. The CDR3 bases are TGCAGCGTAGAACAGGGGTATGGCACCGGGGAGCTGTTTTTT.

This chain links TRBV27 with TRBJ1-2; no definite D call. Germline V gives CDR1 MNHEY, CDR2 SMNVEV (reference sequence). The CDR3 is 17 amino acids. Trimming removed 3 bases from V and 0 bases from J, with 17 bases in between. The CDR3 nucleotides read TGTGCCAGCAGTTTGAGATCTAACACCGGAGCTAACTATGGCTACACCTTC. Its protein product is CASSLRSNTGANYGYTF.

This chain connects TRBV5-1 to TRBJ1-2; D is ambiguous. There are 13 residues in the CDR3. The germline V gene encodes CDR1 SGHRS and CDR2 YFSETQ. V was trimmed by 0 bases and J by 5 bases, leaving 8 bases between them. The CDR3 loop is CASSLAGGYGYTF. The DNA for the CDR3 is TGCGCCAGCAGCTTGGCCGGCGGGTATGGCTACACCTTC. The variable domain in full, completed from reference TRBV5-1 and TRBJ1-2, reads KAGVTQTPRYLIKTRGQQVTLSCSPISGHRSVSWYQQTPGQGLQFLFEYFSETQRNKGNFPGRFSGRQFSNSRSEMNVSTLELGDSALYLCASSLAGGYGYTFGSGTRLTVV.